This entry features one TCR beta chain sequence. Each PCR received spiked synthetic TCR analog templates. Assay: immunoSEQ multiplex PCR; the TCRdb copy retains only in-frame clones and omits some. The sample yields 120,000 or so clones, roughly 82% seen once. The CDR3 loop spans 14 amino acids. Deletions cut 4 bases from V and 2 bases from J, with 13 bases between. Germline V gives CDR1 SGHRS, CDR2 YFSETQ. The sample comes from a study of PD-L1 blockade in urothelial cancer. Study background: Specimens of blood held a median count of approximately 150,000 T cells.

Time point noted: peripheral blood 6 weeks after treatment start. The source of this sequence is a man in his fifties with urothelial cancer. The gene calls are TRBV5-1 and TRBJ2-7; maybe TRBD1 (6 bases). Sequences were derived from PBMCs, sampled around atezolizumab (anti-PD-L1) treatment. The CDR3 region is CASSPSGQAYEQYF. DNA for the CDR3: TGCGCCAGCAGCCCGTCGGGACAAGCCTACGAGCAGTACTTC. The entire variable domain, with the rest obtained from reference TRBV5-1 and TRBJ2-7, is as follows: KAGVTQTPRYLIKTRGQQVTLSCSPISGHRSVSWYQQTPGQGLQFLFEYFSETQRNKGNFPGRFSGRQFSNSRSEMNVSTLELGDSALYLCASSPSGQAYEQYFGPGTRLTVT.